The source of this TCR beta chain is a study of T cell responses to AZD1222 COVID-19 vaccine. The germline V gene encodes CDR1 MGHDK and CDR2 SYGVNS. After removal of 10 bases from V and 8 bases from J, the junction contained 13 bases not matched to a gene. This CDR3 region has 13 residues. Analyses pooled second doses at about 4 or about 12 weeks. Study observations and caveats: Repertoire sampling occurred only after the peak T cell response. It should be noted that donors were predominantly white British and more often female, and clonal diversity was possibly underestimated.

Using immunoSEQ multiplex PCR, the repertoire was profiled, and TCRdb retains in-frame clones only, with some absent. Seen here are about 84,000 clones, around 88% observed once, and the top ten hold about 9.9%. Comment on this clone: Its specificity is unknown.

This TCR came from an adult who received the AZD1222 COVID-19 vaccine. The rearrangement links TRBV25-1 to TRBJ1-2; 7 bases are shared with TRBD1. Sequencing used peripheral blood, obtained 28 days after the second AZD1222 dose. The CDR3, as DNA: TGTGCCACCAGATCCACAGGGGCGAGCGGCTACACCTTC. Its protein is CATRSTGASGYTF.